This TCR beta chain derives from a study of blood T cell repertoires in COVID-19. Study at large: Donors in the United States, Italy and Spain gave samples during acute or convalescent COVID-19. Nucleic acid was either cDNA or gDNA, and it came from T cells, B-cell-depleted T cells, or PBMCs.

The authors' processing: Amplifying reference gene primers gave estimates of nucleated cell counts. Clones were sequenced by immunoSEQ multiplex PCR, and TCRdb holds only the in-frame ones, with some missing. That table furnishes V, J and clone size, whereas the DNA furnished D and trimming. The sample holds 170,000 or so clones, 90% seen once. The sequenced sample was peripheral blood. This receptor was identified in a man aged 45-65 years with acute or convalescent COVID-19.

CDR3: CASSYARDNEKLFF. CDR3 coding DNA: TGTGCCAGCAGTTACGCGAGAGATAATGAAAAACTGTTTTTT. V usage is TRBV6-5 and J usage is TRBJ1-4, with D unclear. The CDR3 contains 14 residues. Trimming shortened V by 2 bases and J by 4 bases, and 8 bases separated the two germline ends. In germline, CDR1 is MNHEY, CDR2 SVGAGI.